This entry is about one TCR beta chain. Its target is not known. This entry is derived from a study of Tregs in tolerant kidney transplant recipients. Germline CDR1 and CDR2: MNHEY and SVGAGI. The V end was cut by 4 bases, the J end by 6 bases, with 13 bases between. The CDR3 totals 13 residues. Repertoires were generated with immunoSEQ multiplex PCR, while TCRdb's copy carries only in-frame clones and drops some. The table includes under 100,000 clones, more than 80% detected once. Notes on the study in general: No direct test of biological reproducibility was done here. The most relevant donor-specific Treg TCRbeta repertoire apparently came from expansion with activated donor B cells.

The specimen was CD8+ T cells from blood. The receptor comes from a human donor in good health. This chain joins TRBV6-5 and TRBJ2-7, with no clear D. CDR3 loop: CASSFGEPGEQYF. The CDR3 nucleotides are TGTGCCAGCAGTTTCGGTGAGCCGGGCGAGCAGTACTTC.